The sequence of this TCR beta chain was determined in a study of molecular identifiers for immune sequencing clone quantification. This clonotype occurred a few times. TCRdb used MiXCR to reprocess the PCR reads, holding one entry per CDR3 protein. The sample lists about 100,000 distinct CDR3 sequences, 36% occurring once. V shed 6 bases and J shed 3 bases, with 19 bases lying between them. The CDR3 runs 16 residues. The V gene's germline CDR1 is PRHDT and CDR2 FYEKMQ (reference sequence). J is TRBJ2-3 and V is TRBV13; D may be TRBD1 (6 bases). The material sequenced was naive CD8+ T cells from blood, with Jurkat cell RNA spiked in. Subset defined: FACS-sorted CD8+CD4-CCR7+CD45RA+ naive T cells. This receptor was identified in a human donor in good health. Some libraries in this study had Jurkat cell RNA spiked in. The CDR3 coding sequence is TGTGCCAGCAGTTTTAACCCCACTCAGGGGACAGATACGCAGTATTTT. This gives the protein CASSFNPTQGTDTQYF.